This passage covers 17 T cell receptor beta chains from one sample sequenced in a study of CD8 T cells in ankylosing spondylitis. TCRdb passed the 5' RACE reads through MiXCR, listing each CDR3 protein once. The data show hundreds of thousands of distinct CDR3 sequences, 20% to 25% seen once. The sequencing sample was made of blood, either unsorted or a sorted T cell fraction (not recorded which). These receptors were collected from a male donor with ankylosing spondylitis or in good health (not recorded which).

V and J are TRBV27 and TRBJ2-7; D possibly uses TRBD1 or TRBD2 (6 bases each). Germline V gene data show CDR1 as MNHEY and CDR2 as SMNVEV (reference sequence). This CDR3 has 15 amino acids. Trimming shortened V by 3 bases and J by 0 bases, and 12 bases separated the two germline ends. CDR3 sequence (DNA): TGTGCCAGCAGTTTGAGGGGGGAGAGCTCCTACGAGCAGTACTTC. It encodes CASSLRGESSYEQYF.

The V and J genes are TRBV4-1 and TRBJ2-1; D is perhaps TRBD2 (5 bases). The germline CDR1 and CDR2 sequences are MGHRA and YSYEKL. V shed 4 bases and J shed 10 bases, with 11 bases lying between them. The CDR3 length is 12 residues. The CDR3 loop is CASSPGLYEQFF. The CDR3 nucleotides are TGCGCCAGCAGCCCCGGACTTTACGAGCAGTTCTTC.

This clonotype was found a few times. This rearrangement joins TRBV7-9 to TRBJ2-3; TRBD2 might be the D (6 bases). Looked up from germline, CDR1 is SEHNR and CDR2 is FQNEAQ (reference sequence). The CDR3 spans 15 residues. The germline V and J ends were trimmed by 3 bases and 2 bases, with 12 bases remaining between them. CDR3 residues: CASSFIGGATDTQYF. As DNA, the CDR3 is TGTGCCAGCAGCTTTATCGGGGGAGCCACAGATACGCAGTATTTT. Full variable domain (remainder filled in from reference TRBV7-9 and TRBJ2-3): DTGVSQNPRHKITKRGQNVTFRCDPISEHNRLYWYRQTLGQGPEFLTYFQNEAQLEKSRLLSDRFSAERPKGSFSTLEIQRTEQGDSAMYLCASSFIGGATDTQYFGPGTRLTVL.

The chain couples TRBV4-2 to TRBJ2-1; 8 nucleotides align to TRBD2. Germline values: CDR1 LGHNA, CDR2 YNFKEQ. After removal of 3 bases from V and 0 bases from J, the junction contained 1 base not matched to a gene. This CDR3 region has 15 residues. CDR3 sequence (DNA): TGTGCCAGCAGCCATACTAGCGGCTCCTACAATGAGCAGTTCTTC. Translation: CASSHTSGSYNEQFF.

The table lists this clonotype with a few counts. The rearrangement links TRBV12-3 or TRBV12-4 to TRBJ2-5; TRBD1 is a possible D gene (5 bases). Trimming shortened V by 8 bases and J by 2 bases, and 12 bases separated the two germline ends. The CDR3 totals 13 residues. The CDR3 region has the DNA TGTGCCAGCGCTGCTAGGGGTCAAGAGACCCAGTACTTC. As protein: CASAARGQETQYF.

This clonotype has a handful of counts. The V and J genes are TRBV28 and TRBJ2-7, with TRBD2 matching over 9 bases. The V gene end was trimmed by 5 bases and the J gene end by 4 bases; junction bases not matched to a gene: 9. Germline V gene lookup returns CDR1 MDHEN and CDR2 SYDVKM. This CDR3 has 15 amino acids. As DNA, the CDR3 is TGTGCCAGCAGTAACCTAGCGGGGTTATCTTACGAGCAGTACTTC. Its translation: CASSNLAGLSYEQYF.

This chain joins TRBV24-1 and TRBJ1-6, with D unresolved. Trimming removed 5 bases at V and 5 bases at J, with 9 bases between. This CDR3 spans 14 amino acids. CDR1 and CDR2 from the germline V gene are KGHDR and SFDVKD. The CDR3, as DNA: TGTGCCACCAGTGGCGCAGCGGATAATTCACCCCTCCACTTT. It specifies CATSGAADNSPLHF.

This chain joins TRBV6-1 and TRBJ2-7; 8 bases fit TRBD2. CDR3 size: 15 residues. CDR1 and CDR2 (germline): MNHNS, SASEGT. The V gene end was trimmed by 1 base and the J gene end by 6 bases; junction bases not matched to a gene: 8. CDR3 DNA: TGTGCCAGCAGTGAAGTCGGCGGGGGGCAGTCCGAGCAGTACTTC. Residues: CASSEVGGGQSEQYF.

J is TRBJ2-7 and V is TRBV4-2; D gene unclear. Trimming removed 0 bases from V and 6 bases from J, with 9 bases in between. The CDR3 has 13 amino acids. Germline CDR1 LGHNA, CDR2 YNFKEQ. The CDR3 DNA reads TGTGCCAGCAGCCAAGATCCCCCTCGCGAGCAGTACTTC. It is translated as CASSQDPPREQYF.

CDR3 sequence (DNA): TGTGCCAGCAGCGCGATAGCGGGGGGGTACCAAGAGACCCAGTACTTC. This encodes CASSAIAGGYQETQYF. The rearrangement links TRBV27 to TRBJ2-5, with 11 bases matching TRBD2. Per the germline V gene, CDR1 is MNHEY and CDR2 is SMNVEV (reference sequence). The V segment lost 6 bases and the J segment 0 bases; nucleotides outside the gene matches: 6. The CDR3 loop spans 16 amino acids.

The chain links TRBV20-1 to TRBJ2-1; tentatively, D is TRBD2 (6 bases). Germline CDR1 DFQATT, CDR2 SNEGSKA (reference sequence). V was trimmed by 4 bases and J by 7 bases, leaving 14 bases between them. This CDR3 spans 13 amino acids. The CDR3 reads CSATRLDWNEQFF. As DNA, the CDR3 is TGCAGTGCTACCCGACTAGATTGGAATGAGCAGTTCTTC.

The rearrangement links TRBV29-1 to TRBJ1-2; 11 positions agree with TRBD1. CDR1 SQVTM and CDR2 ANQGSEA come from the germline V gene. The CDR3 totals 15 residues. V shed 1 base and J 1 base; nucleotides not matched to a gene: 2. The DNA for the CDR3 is TGCAGCGTTGAAGGGACAGGGGGCTATAACTATGGCTACACCTTC. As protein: CSVEGTGGYNYGYTF. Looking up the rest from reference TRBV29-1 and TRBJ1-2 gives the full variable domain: SAVISQKPSRDICQRGTSLTIQCQVDSQVTMMFWYRQQPGQSLTLIATANQGSEATYESGFVIDKFPISRPNLTFSTLTVSNMSPEDSSIYLCSVEGTGGYNYGYTFGSGTRLTVV.

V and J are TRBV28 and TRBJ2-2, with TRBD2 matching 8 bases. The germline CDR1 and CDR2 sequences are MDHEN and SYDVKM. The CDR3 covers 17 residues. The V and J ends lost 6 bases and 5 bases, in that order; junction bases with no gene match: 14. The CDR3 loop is CASSPPGGVRVTGELFF. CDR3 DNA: TGTGCCAGCAGCCCCCCCGGGGGGGTCCGGGTTACCGGGGAGCTGTTTTTT. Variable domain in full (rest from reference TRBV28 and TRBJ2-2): DVKVTQSSRYLVKRTGEKVFLECVQDMDHENMFWYRQDPGLGLRLIYFSYDVKMKEKGDIPEGYSVSREKKERFSLILESASTNQTSMYLCASSPPGGVRVTGELFFGEGSRLTVL.

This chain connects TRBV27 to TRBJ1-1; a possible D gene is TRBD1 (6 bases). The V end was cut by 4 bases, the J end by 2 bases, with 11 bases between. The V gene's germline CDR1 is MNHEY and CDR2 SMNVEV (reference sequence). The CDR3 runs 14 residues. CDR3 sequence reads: CASSSETGNTEAFF. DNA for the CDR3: TGTGCCAGCAGTTCTGAGACAGGCAACACTGAAGCTTTCTTT.

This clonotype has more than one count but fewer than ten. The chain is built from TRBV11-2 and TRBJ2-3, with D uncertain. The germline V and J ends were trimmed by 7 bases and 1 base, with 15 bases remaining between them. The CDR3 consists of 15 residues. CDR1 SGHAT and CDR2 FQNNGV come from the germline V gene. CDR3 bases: TGTGCCAGCACCCCCACCCGAGTCGGCACAGATACGCAGTATTTT. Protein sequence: CASTPTRVGTDTQYF.

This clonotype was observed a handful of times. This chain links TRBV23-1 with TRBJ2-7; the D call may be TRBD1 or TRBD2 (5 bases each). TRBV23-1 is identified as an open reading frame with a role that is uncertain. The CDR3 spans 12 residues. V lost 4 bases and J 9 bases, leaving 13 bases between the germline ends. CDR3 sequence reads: CASSRLGTRQYF. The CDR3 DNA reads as TGCGCCAGCAGTCGTCTAGGGACCAGGCAGTACTTC.

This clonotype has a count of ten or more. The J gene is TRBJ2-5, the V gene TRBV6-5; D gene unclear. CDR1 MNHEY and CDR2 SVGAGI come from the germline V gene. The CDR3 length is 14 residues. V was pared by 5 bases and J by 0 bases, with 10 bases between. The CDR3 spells CASSLDSNQETQYF. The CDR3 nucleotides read TGTGCCAGCAGTCTCGACTCGAACCAAGAGACCCAGTACTTC.